This T cell receptor (beta chain) was profiled in a study of T cells in Graves' hyperthyroidism and ophthalmopathy. Points from the study as a whole: The model predicted ophthalmopathy a median roughly 6.5 months before onset. In blood, most of the thyroid clonotypes expanded above 0.001 were also present.

Germline CDR1 and CDR2: SGHTA and FQGTGA. The CDR3 runs 16 residues. Researchers took RNA transcripts and amplified the TCR beta CDR3 regions from them. During a first-round RT-PCR of the TCR CDR3, the HTBI primer set was used. TCRdb re-called the multiplex PCR reads with MiXCR, one entry per CDR3 protein. The sample yields some 570,000 distinct CDR3 sequences, 12% to 15% seen once. Enrolled ophthalmopathy patients presented with a Clinical Activity Score of at least 3, a NOSPECS grade of at least 4, and disease duration under 3 months. Those patients with uncontrolled infection, other autoimmune disease, pregnancy or lactation were excluded. With respect to this clonotype: Its antigen is still unknown. At one boundary the junction diverges from the germline segment, which might be a read error.

The sequenced sample was blood. V is TRBV7-3 and J is TRBJ2-6; possibly TRBD1 for D (6 bases). The receptor comes from a young woman with Graves' ophthalmopathy. Here the CDR3 reads CASSRGQSSGANVLTF. CDR3 in DNA: TGTGCCAGCAGCCGAGGACAGTCCTCTGGAGCCAACGTCCTGACTTTC.